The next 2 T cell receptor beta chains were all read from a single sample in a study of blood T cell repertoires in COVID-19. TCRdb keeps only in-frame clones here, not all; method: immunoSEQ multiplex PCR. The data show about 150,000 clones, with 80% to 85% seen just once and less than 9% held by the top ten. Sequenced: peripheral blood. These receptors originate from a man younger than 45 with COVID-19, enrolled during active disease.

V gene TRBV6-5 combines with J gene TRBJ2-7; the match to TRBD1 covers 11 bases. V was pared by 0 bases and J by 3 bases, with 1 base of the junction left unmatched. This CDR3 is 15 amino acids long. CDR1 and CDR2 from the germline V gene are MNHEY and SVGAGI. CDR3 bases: TGTGCCAGCAGTTACTCCGGGACAGGGGGCTACGAGCAGTACTTC. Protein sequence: CASSYSGTGGYEQYF.

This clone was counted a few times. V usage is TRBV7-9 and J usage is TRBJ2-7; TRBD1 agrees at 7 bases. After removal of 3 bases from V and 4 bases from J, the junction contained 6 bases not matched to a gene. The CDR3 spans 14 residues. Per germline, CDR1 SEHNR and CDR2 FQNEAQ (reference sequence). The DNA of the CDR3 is TGTGCCAGCAGCTTGCAACAGGGGTCGTACGAGCAGTACTTC. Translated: CASSLQQGSYEQYF.